Below, 21 T cell receptor beta chains from the same sample are listed, as sequenced in a study of control samples from healthy donors and cancer patients (dated by TCRdb to about 2020). Library prep was done by the immunoSEQ multiplex PCR assay. TCRdb holds this immuneACCESS table with in-frame rearrangements only. Some clones are missing; in checked studies, unresolved V genes explain under half, and the rest has no known cause. Here the sample has around 150,000 clones; about 94% occur a single time. The ten largest clonotypes hold approximately 8% of the sample. The material sequenced was blood. The receptors here all came from a middle-aged woman in good health.

The gene calls are TRBV18 and TRBJ1-1, with 7 bases identical to TRBD1. Unmatched junction bases numbered 5, after V lost 4 bases and J lost 3 bases. The CDR3 runs to 14 residues. Germline assignment: CDR1 KGHSH and CDR2 LQKENI. CDR3 region: CASSRQGPYTEAFF. Here the CDR3 DNA reads TGTGCCAGCTCACGACAGGGACCCTACACTGAAGCTTTCTTT.

The chain couples TRBV12-3 or TRBV12-4 to TRBJ2-1, with D hard to call. The CDR3 sequence is 12 residues long. Trimming cost V 4 bases and J 4 bases, with 5 bases left between them. The CDR3 loop is CASSSAYNEQFF. The CDR3 nucleotides are TGTGCCAGCAGTTCTGCATACAATGAGCAGTTCTTC.

DNA of the CDR3: TGTGCCAGCAGCCAGCAGACTAGCGGGGGGTTTGAGCAGTTCTTC. Protein product: CASSQQTSGGFEQFF. The rearrangement links TRBV3-1 (or the pseudogene TRBV3-2) to TRBJ2-1, with 13 bases lining up with TRBD2. With 3 bases clipped from V and 9 bases from J, the junction kept 5 bases outside the gene matches. Looked up from germline, CDR1 is LGHDT and CDR2 is YNNKEL (reference sequence). The CDR3 is made up of 15 amino acids.

This rearrangement joins TRBV3-1 (or the pseudogene TRBV3-2) to TRBJ1-2, with 7 bases matching TRBD1. The germline gives CDR1 LGHDT, CDR2 YNNKEL (reference sequence). V dropped 5 bases and J dropped 5; count of bases not matched to a gene: 8. The CDR3 spans 14 residues. Here the CDR3 DNA reads TGTGCCAGCAGCGGCGGGGACAGCCTTTATGGCTACACCTTC. Translating gives CASSGGDSLYGYTF.

This clone was observed a handful of times. The CDR3 is CASRTSGRLNTGELFF. CDR3 nucleotide sequence: TGTGCCAGTAGGACTAGCGGGAGGCTGAACACCGGGGAGCTGTTTTTT. V is TRBV19 and J is TRBJ2-2; TRBD2 matches 13 bases. This CDR3 has 16 residues. The V and J ends lost 6 bases and 1 base, in that order; junction bases with no gene match: 2. Germline V CDR1 and CDR2: LNHDA, SQIVND (reference sequence). Combining the CDR3 with reference TRBV19 and TRBJ2-2 gives the whole variable domain DGGITQSPKYLFRKEGQNVTLSCEQNLNHDAMYWYRQDPGQGLRLIYYSQIVNDFQKGDIAEGYSVSREKKESFPLTVTSAQKNPTAFYLCASRTSGRLNTGELFFGEGSRLTVL.

J is TRBJ2-3 and V is TRBV27; D unresolved. V lost 2 bases and J lost 1, with 19 bases in between. Looked up from germline, CDR1 is MNHEY and CDR2 is SMNVEV (reference sequence). The CDR3 totals 18 residues. CDR3 DNA: TGTGCCAGCAGTTTACGACGTCCCCGGACCCAGGGCACAGATACGCAGTATTTT. This translates into CASSLRRPRTQGTDTQYF.

The V gene is TRBV7-2, the J gene TRBJ1-1, with D possibly TRBD1 on 6 matching bases. Germline V gives CDR1 SGHTA, CDR2 FQGNSA. V lost 5 bases, J lost 11 bases, and 27 bases lay in between. This CDR3 region has 16 residues. CDR3 sequence (DNA): TGTGCCAGCAGCCGCGGGGGGGGACACCTCCCCCCCCCTGCTTTCTTT. Residues: CASSRGGGHLPPPAFF.

This chain connects TRBV7-9 to TRBJ2-1; D may be TRBD2 (6 bases). Germline CDR1 and CDR2: SEHNR and FQNEAQ (reference sequence). V lost 1 base, J lost 8 bases, and 21 bases lay in between. The CDR3 is 17 amino acids. The CDR3 DNA is TGTGCCAGCAGCTTAGGAAGGGCGGTAGCGGCCTTCGATGAGCAGTTCTTC. It is translated as CASSLGRAVAAFDEQFF.

This chain uses TRBV14 with TRBJ1-6; no clear D gene. The CDR3 is 14 amino acids. Germline V gives CDR1 SGHDN, CDR2 FVKESK. V was clipped by 0 bases and J by 7 bases, with 7 bases between them. The CDR3 DNA sequence: TGTGCCAGCAGCCAAGAAATAGGAAATTCACCCCTCCACTTT. Translation: CASSQEIGNSPLHF.

This chain uses TRBV19 with TRBJ1-1, with D possibly matching TRBD1 (5 bases). From germline, CDR1 is LNHDA and CDR2 SQIVND (reference sequence). CDR3 length: 13 amino acids. Trimming cost V 4 bases and J 7 bases, with 13 bases left between them. In nucleotides, the CDR3 is TGTGCCAGTAGTAGAACCCGGGACGGTGAAGCTTTCTTT. Amino acid sequence: CASSRTRDGEAFF.

This chain connects TRBV11-2 to TRBJ2-1; TRBD2 matches 8 bases. V lost 1 base to trimming and J lost 8 bases; unmatched junction nucleotides: 13. The germline V gene encodes CDR1 SGHAT and CDR2 FQNNGV. The length of the CDR3 is 17 residues. The CDR3 spells CASSLVRRALGRDEQFF. The DNA for the CDR3 is TGTGCCAGCAGCTTAGTGAGGCGGGCGCTCGGGAGGGATGAGCAGTTCTTC.

The chain combines TRBV5-1 with TRBJ2-2, with 7 positions matching TRBD2. CDR1 and CDR2 (germline): SGHRS, YFSETQ. This CDR3 has 15 residues. The ends lost 4 bases at V and 0 bases at J; junction bases unmatched: 3. CDR3 region: CASSPLAANTGELFF. As DNA, the CDR3 is TGCGCCAGCAGCCCGCTAGCGGCGAACACCGGGGAGCTGTTTTTT.

The genes are TRBV6-5 and TRBJ1-4, with a possible D match to TRBD1 (5 bases). The ends were cut back, 4 bases at V and 0 bases at J, with 9 bases in the middle. This CDR3 spans 15 amino acids. In germline, CDR1 is MNHEY, CDR2 SVGAGI. For the CDR3, the DNA is TGTGCCAGCAGTTCCCTACAGGCAACTAATGAAAAACTGTTTTTT. Amino acids: CASSSLQATNEKLFF.

The chain links TRBV30 to TRBJ2-7, with a weak D call TRBD1 (6 bases). The CDR3 length is 12 residues. CDR1 and CDR2 from the germline V gene are GTSNPN and SVGIG (reference sequence). Trimming shortened V by 2 bases and J by 6 bases, and 11 bases separated the two germline ends. CDR3 in amino acids: CAWSFTGSEQYF. CDR3 sequence (DNA): TGTGCCTGGAGTTTTACAGGGAGCGAGCAGTACTTC.

The chain joins TRBV14 to TRBJ2-3; 7 nucleotides align to TRBD1. Looked up from germline, CDR1 is SGHDN and CDR2 is FVKESK. The CDR3 extends over 13 amino acids. The V segment lost 4 bases and the J segment 5 bases; nucleotides outside the gene matches: 3. The CDR3 DNA is TGTGCCAGCAGCCTTGACAGGGTAGATACGCAGTATTTT. It translates to CASSLDRVDTQYF.

This chain connects TRBV5-1 to TRBJ2-1, with TRBD2 identical over 8 bases. With 4 bases clipped from V and 7 bases from J, the junction kept 10 bases outside the gene matches. Per the germline V gene, CDR1 is SGHRS and CDR2 is YFSETQ. The CDR3 runs 15 residues. This chain's CDR3 is CASSPSGTRGNEQFF. DNA for the CDR3: TGCGCCAGCAGCCCAAGCGGGACTAGGGGGAATGAGCAGTTCTTC.

The chain recombines TRBV7-2 with TRBJ1-1, with D maybe TRBD1 (5 bases). The germline V and J ends were trimmed by 1 base and 0 bases, with 15 bases remaining between them. The CDR3 spans 17 residues. Germline CDR1 reads SGHTA; CDR2 reads FQGNSA. The CDR3 DNA follows: TGTGCCAGCAGCTTAGGAGGGGCAGGCCTGATGAACACTGAAGCTTTCTTT. Its translation is CASSLGGAGLMNTEAFF.

The table lists this clone with a count of one. V is TRBV30 and J is TRBJ2-3; 11 bases fit TRBD1. V was clipped by 3 bases and J by 3 bases; unmatched bases: 2. There are 14 residues in the CDR3. CDR1 and CDR2 from the germline V gene are GTSNPN and SVGIG (reference sequence). The DNA for the CDR3 is TGTGCCTGGAGGGACAGGGGGCAAACAGATACGCAGTATTTT. Protein: CAWRDRGQTDTQYF.

V gene TRBV6-2 or TRBV6-3 combines with J gene TRBJ1-1, with D unresolved. The CDR3 has 15 residues. The germline CDR1 and CDR2 sequences are MNHEY and SVGEGT. Trimming pared 2 bases from V and 4 bases from J, leaving 14 bases between. CDR3 nucleotide sequence: TGTGCCAGCAGTTACCCCCGGGCCTGGGGCACTGAAGCTTTCTTT. It encodes CASSYPRAWGTEAFF.

This clone was counted a single time. The V call is TRBV9, the J call TRBJ2-2, with D maybe TRBD2 (6 bases). The CDR3 length is 15 residues. Germline CDR1 and CDR2: SGDLS and YYNGEE. Trimming took 3 bases from V and 2 from J, leaving 11 bases between them. The CDR3 loop is CASSAGLLNTGELFF. Here the CDR3 DNA reads TGTGCCAGCAGCGCGGGACTCCTCAACACCGGGGAGCTGTTTTTT.

In its sample, this clone was seen once. V gene TRBV7-8 combines with J gene TRBJ1-2; D ambiguous. Germline assignment: CDR1 SGHVS and CDR2 FQNEAQ. Trimming left V 5 bases short and J 2 bases short, with 12 bases between. The CDR3 loop spans 14 amino acids. The CDR3 loop reads CASSKVVGNYGYTF. The CDR3 DNA reads TGTGCCAGCAGCAAGGTAGTGGGGAACTATGGCTACACCTTC.